These T cell receptor beta chains were read from a single sample in a study of blood T cell repertoires in COVID-19. Profiling relied on immunoSEQ multiplex PCR, and the TCRdb table lists in-frame clones only, not all of them. The sample has fewer than 50,000 clones; roughly 71% are singletons. Input material: peripheral blood. The origin of the receptors is an elderly man with acute or convalescent COVID-19. Both conserved end residues are part of each CDR3. A D gene is named only where the DNA matches it firmly. Size is stated for part of the rows, as once, few or many counts, or as a class when the clone is expanded.

V gene	D gene	clone size	J gene	CDR3 protein	CDR3 DNA
TRBV3-1/TRBV3-2	TRBD1	-	TRBJ1-1	CASRPWFTGTGGSRRLNTEAFF	TGTGCCAGCAGGCCCTGGTTCACAGGGACAGGGGGAAGCCGCCGTTTGAACACTGAAGCTTTCTTT
TRBV25-1	-	-	TRBJ1-1	CASSEGLWGVDTEAFF	TGTGCCAGCAGTGAGGGACTATGGGGCGTAGACACTGAAGCTTTCTTT
TRBV19	TRBD1	-	TRBJ1-5	CASSMISGTGRFWGNQPQHF	TGTGCCAGTAGTATGATTTCCGGGACAGGGCGATTTTGGGGCAATCAGCCCCAGCATTTT
TRBV3-1/TRBV3-2	TRBD2	-	TRBJ2-2	CASSLGLAGTGELFF	TGTGCCAGCAGCCTGGGACTAGCGGGAACCGGGGAGCTGTTTTTT
TRBV4-2	-	-	TRBJ2-5	CASSPRPTGGGLGETQYF	TGTGCCAGCAGCCCCCGCCCAACAGGGGGGGGTCTTGGGGAGACCCAGTACTTC
TRBV5-1	-	-	TRBJ1-4	CASAPRSSQEKLFF	TGCGCCAGCGCACCAAGATCGAGTCAAGAAAAACTGTTTTTT
TRBV7-2	-	-	TRBJ2-5	CASSMTAQETQYF	TGTGCCAGCAGCATGACTGCGCAAGAGACCCAGTACTTC
TRBV11-2	TRBD1	once	TRBJ1-2	CASSLSDRDYGYTF	TGTGCCAGCAGCTTGTCAGACAGGGACTATGGCTACACCTTC
TRBV6-1	TRBD2	-	TRBJ2-1	CASSEALAGDYNEQFF	TGTGCCAGCAGTGAAGCGCTAGCGGGGGACTACAATGAGCAGTTCTTC
TRBV30	TRBD2	-	TRBJ2-7	CAWGPTTSGNEQYF	TGTGCCTGGGGGCCCACGACTAGCGGGAATGAGCAGTACTTC
TRBV2	-	few	TRBJ1-1	CASSTQGNTEAFF	TGTGCCAGCAGTACTCAGGGGAACACTGAAGCTTTCTTT
TRBV27	-	few	TRBJ2-7	CASSLLPGRTHEQYF	TGTGCCAGCAGTTTACTGCCAGGGAGGACCCACGAGCAGTACTTC
TRBV3-1/TRBV3-2	-	-	TRBJ1-1	CASSQFGGKAEAFF	TGTGCCAGCAGCCAATTTGGAGGGAAGGCTGAAGCTTTCTTT
TRBV4-2	-	-	TRBJ1-6	CASSQVGGPNNSPLHF	TGTGCCAGCAGCCAAGTTGGGGGCCCGAATAATTCACCCCTCCACTTT
TRBV11-2	TRBD1	-	TRBJ2-2	CASSLDRDRPRGLFF	TGTGCCAGCAGCTTAGACCGGGACAGGCCTCGCGGGCTGTTTTTT
TRBV30	-	-	TRBJ1-6	CAWGIAPNSPLHF	TGTGCCTGGGGCATCGCGCCAAATTCACCCCTCCACTTT
TRBV5-4	-	-	TRBJ1-1	CASSMDTGSFEAFF	TGTGCCAGCAGCATGGATACAGGGAGCTTTGAAGCTTTCTTT
TRBV12-3/TRBV12-4	-	-	TRBJ1-6	CASKAGDNSPLHF	TGTGCCAGCAAAGCAGGGGACAATTCACCCCTCCACTTT
TRBV6-5	-	-	TRBJ2-7	CASSYGTSRDEQYF	TGTGCCAGCAGTTACGGCACTAGCCGGGACGAGCAGTACTTC
TRBV6-6	-	once	TRBJ1-5	CASRKPDNNQPQHF	TGTGCCAGCCGCAAACCGGACAACAATCAGCCCCAGCATTTT
TRBV4-1	-	-	TRBJ1-2	CASSQETGIITNYGYTF	TGCGCCAGCAGCCAAGAAACAGGGATCATAACTAACTATGGCTACACCTTC
TRBV28	TRBD1	-	TRBJ1-1	CASSPPDRGVPFF	TGTGCCAGCAGTCCCCCGGACAGGGGGGTGCCTTTCTTT
TRBV7-2	-	few	TRBJ1-3	CASSEQFLTGNTIYF	TGTGCCAGCAGCGAACAGTTTTTGACTGGAAACACCATATATTTT
TRBV7-9	TRBD2	-	TRBJ2-2	CASSLGREHTGELFF	TGTGCCAGCAGCTTGGGGCGGGAGCACACCGGGGAGCTGTTTTTT
TRBV5-5	-	once	TRBJ2-5	CASSLAQIQETQYF	TGTGCCAGCAGCTTGGCGCAGATCCAAGAGACCCAGTACTTC
TRBV18	-	-	TRBJ1-1	CASSPQGRRTEAFF	TGTGCCAGCTCACCGCAGGGAAGGCGGACTGAAGCTTTCTTT